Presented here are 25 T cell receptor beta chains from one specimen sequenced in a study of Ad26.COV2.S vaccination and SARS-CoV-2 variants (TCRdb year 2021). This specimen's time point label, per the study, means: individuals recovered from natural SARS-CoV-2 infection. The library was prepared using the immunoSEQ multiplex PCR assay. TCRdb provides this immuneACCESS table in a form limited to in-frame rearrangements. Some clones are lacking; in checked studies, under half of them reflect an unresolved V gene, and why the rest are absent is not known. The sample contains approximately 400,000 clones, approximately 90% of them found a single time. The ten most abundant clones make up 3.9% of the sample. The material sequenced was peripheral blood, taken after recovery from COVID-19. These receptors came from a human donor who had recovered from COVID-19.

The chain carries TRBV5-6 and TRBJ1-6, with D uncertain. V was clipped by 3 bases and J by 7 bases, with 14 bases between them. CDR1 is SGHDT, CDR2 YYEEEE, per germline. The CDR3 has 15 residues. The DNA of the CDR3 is TGTGCCAGCAGCTATGACCCCTCGGGGAATTCACCCCTCCACTTT. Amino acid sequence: CASSYDPSGNSPLHF.

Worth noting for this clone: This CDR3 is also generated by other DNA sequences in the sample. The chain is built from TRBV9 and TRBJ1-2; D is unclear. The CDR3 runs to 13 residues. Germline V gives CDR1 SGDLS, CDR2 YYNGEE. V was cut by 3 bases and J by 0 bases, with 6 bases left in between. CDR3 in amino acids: CASSATANYGYTF. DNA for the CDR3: TGTGCCAGCAGCGCGACGGCTAACTATGGCTACACCTTC.

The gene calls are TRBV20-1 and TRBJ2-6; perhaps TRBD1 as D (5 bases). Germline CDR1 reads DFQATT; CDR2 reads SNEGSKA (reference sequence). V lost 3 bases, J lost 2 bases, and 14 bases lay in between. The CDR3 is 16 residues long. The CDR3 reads CSASQGVVAGANVLTF. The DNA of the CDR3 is TGCAGTGCTAGTCAAGGGGTGGTTGCTGGGGCCAACGTCCTGACTTTC.

The CDR3 bases are TGCGCCAGCAGCCAGGGAGAGGAGGCCCAGCCCCAGCATTTT. It yields the protein CASSQGEEAQPQHF. The chain recombines TRBV4-1 with TRBJ1-5; no clear D gene. V was trimmed by 3 bases and J by 7 bases, leaving 13 bases between them. From germline, CDR1 is MGHRA and CDR2 YSYEKL. The CDR3 length is 14 residues.

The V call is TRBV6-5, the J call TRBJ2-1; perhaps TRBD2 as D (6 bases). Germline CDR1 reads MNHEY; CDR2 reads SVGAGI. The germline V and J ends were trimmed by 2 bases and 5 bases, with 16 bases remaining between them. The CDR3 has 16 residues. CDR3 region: CASSYIVTRGDNEQFF. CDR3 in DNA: TGTGCCAGCAGTTACATCGTGACTAGAGGGGACAATGAGCAGTTCTTC.

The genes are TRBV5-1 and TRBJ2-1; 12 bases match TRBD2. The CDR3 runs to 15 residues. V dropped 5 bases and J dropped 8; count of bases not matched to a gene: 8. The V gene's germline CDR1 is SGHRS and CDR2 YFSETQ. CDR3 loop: CASSSLAGGRDEQFF. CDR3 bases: TGCGCCAGCAGTTCCCTAGCGGGGGGGCGCGATGAGCAGTTCTTC.

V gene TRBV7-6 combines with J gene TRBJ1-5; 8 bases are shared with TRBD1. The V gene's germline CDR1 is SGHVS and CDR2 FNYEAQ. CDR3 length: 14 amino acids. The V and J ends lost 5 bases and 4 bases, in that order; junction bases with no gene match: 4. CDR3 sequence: CASSPRQGNQPQHF. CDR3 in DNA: TGTGCCAGCAGCCCCAGACAGGGGAATCAGCCCCAGCATTTT.

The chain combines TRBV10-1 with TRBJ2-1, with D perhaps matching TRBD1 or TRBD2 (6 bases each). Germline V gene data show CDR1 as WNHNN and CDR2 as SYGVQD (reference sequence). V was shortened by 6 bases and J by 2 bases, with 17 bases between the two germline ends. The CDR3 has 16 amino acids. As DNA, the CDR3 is TGCGCCAGCAGCCTCGTTTCGGGGGCAACCTACAATGAGCAGTTCTTC. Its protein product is CASSLVSGATYNEQFF.

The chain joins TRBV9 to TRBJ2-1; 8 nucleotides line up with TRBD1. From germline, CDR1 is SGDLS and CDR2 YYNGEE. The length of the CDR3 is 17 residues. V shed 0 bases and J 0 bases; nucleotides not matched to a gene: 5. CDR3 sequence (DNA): TGTGCCAGCAGCGTAGAGGGACAGGCGAGCTCCTACAATGAGCAGTTCTTC. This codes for CASSVEGQASSYNEQFF.

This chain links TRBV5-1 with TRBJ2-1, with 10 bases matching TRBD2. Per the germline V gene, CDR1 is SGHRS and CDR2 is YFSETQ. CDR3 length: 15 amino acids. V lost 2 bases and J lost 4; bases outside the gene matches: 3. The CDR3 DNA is TGCGCCAGCAGCTTCGAGCGGGGGGGTTACAATGAGCAGTTCTTC. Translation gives CASSFERGGYNEQFF.

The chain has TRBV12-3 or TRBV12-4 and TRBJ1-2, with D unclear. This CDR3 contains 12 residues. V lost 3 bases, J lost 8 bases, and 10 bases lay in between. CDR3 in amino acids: CASSLARRGYTF. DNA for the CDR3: TGTGCCAGCAGTTTGGCTCGGAGAGGCTACACCTTC.

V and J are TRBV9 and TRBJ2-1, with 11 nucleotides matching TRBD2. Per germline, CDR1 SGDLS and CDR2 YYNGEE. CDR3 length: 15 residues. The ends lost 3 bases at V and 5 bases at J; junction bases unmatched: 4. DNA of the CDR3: TGTGCCAGCAGCGCCTTACTAGCGGGGGACAATGAGCAGTTCTTC. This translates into CASSALLAGDNEQFF.

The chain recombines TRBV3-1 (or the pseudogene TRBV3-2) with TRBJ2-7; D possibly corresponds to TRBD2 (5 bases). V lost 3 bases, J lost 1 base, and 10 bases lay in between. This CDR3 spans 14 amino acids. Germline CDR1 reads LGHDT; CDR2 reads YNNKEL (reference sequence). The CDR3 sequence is CASSHSRTSYEQYF. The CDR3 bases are TGTGCCAGCAGCCACTCAAGGACTTCCTACGAGCAGTACTTC.

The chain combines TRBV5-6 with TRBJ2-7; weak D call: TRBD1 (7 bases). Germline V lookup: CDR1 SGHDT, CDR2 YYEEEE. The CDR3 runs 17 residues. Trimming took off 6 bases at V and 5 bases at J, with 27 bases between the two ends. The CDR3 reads CASILPPLGQGGHEQYF. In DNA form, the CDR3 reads TGTGCCAGCATCCTCCCCCCCCTGGGGCAGGGGGGCCACGAGCAGTACTTC.

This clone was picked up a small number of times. The CDR3 bases are TGTGCCAGTACCCAGAACGGGGGGAGCTCCTACAATGAGCAGTTCTTC. Amino acid sequence: CASTQNGGSSYNEQFF. The chain employs TRBV19 and TRBJ2-1; TRBD2 agrees at 7 bases. Germline CDR1 and CDR2: LNHDA and SQIVND (reference sequence). V dropped 7 bases and J dropped 0; count of bases not matched to a gene: 9. This CDR3 region has 16 residues. Full variable domain (missing parts from reference TRBV19 and TRBJ2-1): DGGITQSPKYLFRKEGQNVTLSCEQNLNHDAMYWYRQDPGQGLRLIYYSQIVNDFQKGDIAEGYSVSREKKESFPLTVTSAQKNPTAFYLCASTQNGGSSYNEQFFGPGTRLTVL.

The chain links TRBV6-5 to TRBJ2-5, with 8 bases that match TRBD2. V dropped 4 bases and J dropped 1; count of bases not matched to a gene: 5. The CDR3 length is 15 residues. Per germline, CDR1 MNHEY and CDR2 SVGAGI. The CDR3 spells CASSSGRGAQETQYF. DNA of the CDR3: TGTGCCAGCAGTTCTGGGCGGGGGGCCCAAGAGACCCAGTACTTC.

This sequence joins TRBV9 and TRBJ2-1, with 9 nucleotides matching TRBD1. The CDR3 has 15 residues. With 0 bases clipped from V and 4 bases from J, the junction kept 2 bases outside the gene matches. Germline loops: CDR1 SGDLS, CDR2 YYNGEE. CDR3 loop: CASSVDGTGYNEQFF. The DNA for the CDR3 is TGTGCCAGCAGCGTAGATGGGACAGGGTACAATGAGCAGTTCTTC.

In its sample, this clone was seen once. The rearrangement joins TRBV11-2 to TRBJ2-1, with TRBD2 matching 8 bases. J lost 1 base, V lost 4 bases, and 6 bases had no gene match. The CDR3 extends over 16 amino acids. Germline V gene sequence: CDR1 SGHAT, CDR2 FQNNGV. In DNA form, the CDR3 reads TGTGCCAGCAGCTCTATTGCTAGCGGGTCCTACAATGAGCAGTTCTTC. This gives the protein CASSSIASGSYNEQFF. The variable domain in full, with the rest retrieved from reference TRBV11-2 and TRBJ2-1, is EAGVAQSPRYKIIEKRQSVAFWCNPISGHATLYWYQQILGQGPKLLIQFQNNGVVDDSQLPKDRFSAERLKGVDSTLKIQPAKLEDSAVYLCASSSIASGSYNEQFFGPGTRLTVL.

This CDR3 reads CASSRGENQPQHF. The CDR3 DNA follows: TGTGCCAGCAGTCGCGGAGAGAATCAGCCCCAGCATTTT. The rearrangement joins TRBV12-3 or TRBV12-4 to TRBJ1-5; D is unclear. CDR3 size: 13 residues. V lost 5 bases to trimming and J lost 4 bases, with 9 bases between them.

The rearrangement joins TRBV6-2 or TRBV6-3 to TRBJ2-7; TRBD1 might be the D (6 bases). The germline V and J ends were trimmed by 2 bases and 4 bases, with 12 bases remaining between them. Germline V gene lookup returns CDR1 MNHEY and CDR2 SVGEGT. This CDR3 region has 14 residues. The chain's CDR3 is CASSYRDTSYEQYF. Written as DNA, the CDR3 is TGTGCCAGCAGTTACCGGGACACGTCTTACGAGCAGTACTTC.

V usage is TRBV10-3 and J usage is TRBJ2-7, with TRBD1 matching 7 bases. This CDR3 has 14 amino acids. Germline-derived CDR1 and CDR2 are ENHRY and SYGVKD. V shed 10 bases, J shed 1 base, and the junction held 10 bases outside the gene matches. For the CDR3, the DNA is TGTGCCACCCTCCGCCAGGGGGAATCCTACGAGCAGTACTTC. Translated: CATLRQGESYEQYF.

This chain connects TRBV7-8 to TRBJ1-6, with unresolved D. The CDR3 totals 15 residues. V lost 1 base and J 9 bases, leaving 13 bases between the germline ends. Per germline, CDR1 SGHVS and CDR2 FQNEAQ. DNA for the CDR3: TGTGCCAGCAGCTTAGGTATCTTTGGGAGTTCACCCCTCCACTTT. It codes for CASSLGIFGSSPLHF.

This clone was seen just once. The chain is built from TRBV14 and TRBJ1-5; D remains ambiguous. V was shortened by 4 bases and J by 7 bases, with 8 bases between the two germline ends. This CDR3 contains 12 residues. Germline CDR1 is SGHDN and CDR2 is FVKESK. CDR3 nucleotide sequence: TGTGCCAGCAGCCGGGTTGGACAGCCCCAGCATTTT. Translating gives CASSRVGQPQHF.

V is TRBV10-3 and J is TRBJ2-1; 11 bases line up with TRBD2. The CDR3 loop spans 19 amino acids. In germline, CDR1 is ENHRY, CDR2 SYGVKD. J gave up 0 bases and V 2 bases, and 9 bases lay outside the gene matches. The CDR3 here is CAISERLAGGPSSYNEQFF. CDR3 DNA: TGTGCCATCAGTGAGAGGCTAGCGGGGGGCCCAAGCTCCTACAATGAGCAGTTCTTC.

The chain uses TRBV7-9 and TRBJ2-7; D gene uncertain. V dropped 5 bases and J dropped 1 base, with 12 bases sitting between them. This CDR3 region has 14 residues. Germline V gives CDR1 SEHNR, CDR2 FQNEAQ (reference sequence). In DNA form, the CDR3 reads TGTGCCAGCAGCCCGATCGGGCCGTCCTACGAGCAGTACTTC. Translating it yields CASSPIGPSYEQYF. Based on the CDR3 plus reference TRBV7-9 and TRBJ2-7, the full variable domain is DTGVSQNPRHKITKRGQNVTFRCDPISEHNRLYWYRQTLGQGPEFLTYFQNEAQLEKSRLLSDRFSAERPKGSFSTLEIQRTEQGDSAMYLCASSPIGPSYEQYFGPGTRLTVT.